Listed here is a single TCR beta chain. Per the original data handling: For nucleated cells, counts were estimated from reference gene primer amplification. The repertoire was sequenced with immunoSEQ multiplex PCR; TCRdb's copy has only in-frame clones and lacks some. V and J calls and clone size are copied from that table; D and trimming were computed from the DNA. The sample lists some 180,000 clones; more than 75% were seen once. This CDR3 comprises 13 residues. CDR1 is LNHDA, CDR2 SQIVND, per germline (reference sequence). V was clipped by 5 bases and J by 2 bases, with 9 bases between them. This specimen belongs to a study of blood T cell repertoires in COVID-19. Study details: Samples representing acute and convalescent COVID-19 were sourced from the United States, Italy and Spain. In each case, the material was cDNA or gDNA derived from T cells, B-cell-depleted T cells, or PBMCs.

The sequenced sample was peripheral blood. This sequence was found in a middle-aged man who had recovered from COVID-19. The chain has TRBV19 and TRBJ1-1; D call uncertain. The CDR3 loop reads CASSARQNTEAFF. The CDR3 DNA sequence: TGTGCCAGTAGTGCCAGACAAAACACTGAAGCTTTCTTT.